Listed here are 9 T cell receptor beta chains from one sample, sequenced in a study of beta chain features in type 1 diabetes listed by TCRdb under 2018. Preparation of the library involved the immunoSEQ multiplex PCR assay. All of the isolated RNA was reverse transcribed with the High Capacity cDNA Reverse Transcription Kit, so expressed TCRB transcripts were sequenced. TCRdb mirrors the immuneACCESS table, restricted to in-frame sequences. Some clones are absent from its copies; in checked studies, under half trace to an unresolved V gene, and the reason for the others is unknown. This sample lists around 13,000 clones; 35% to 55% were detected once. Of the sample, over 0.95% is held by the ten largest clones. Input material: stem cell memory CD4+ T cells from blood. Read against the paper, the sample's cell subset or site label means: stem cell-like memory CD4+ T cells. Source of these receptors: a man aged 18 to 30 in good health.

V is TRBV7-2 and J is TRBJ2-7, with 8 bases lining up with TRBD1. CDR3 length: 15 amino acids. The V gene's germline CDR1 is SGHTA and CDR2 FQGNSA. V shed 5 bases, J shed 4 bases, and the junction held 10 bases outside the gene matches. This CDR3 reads CASSVVGTGSYEQYF. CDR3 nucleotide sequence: TGTGCCAGCAGCGTAGTGGGGACAGGTTCGTACGAGCAGTACTTC.

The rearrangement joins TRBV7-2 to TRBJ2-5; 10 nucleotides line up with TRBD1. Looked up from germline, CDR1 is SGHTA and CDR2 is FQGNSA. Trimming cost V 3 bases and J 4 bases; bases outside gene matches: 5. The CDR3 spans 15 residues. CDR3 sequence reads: CASSLTGGRVETQYF. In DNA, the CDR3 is TGTGCCAGCAGCTTGACAGGGGGCCGGGTAGAGACCCAGTACTTC. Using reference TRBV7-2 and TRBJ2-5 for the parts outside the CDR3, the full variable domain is GAGVSQSPSNKVTEKGKDVELRCDPISGHTALYWYRQSLGQGLEFLIYFQGNSAPDKSGLPSDRFSAERTGGSVSTLTIQRTQQEDSAVYLCASSLTGGRVETQYFGPGTRLLVL.

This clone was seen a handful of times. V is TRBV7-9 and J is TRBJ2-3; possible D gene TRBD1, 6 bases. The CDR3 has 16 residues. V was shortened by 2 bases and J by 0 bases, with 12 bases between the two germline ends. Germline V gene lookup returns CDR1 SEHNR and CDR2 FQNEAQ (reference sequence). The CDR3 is CASSLLQTGSTDTQYF. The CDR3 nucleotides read TGTGCCAGCAGCTTACTTCAAACAGGGAGCACAGATACGCAGTATTTT.

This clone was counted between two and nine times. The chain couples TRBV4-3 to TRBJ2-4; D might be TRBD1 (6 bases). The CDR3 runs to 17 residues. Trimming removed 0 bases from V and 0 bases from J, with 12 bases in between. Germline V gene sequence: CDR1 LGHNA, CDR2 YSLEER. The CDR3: CASSQDRTALAKNIQYF. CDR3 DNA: TGCGCCAGCAGCCAAGATCGGACAGCTCTAGCCAAAAACATTCAGTACTTC.

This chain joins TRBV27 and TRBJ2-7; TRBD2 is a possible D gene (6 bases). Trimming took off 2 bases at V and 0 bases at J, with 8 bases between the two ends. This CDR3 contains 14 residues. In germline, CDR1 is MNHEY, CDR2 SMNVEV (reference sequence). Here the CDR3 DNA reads TGTGCCAGCAGTTTAAGGAGGGCCTCCTACGAGCAGTACTTC. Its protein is CASSLRRASYEQYF.

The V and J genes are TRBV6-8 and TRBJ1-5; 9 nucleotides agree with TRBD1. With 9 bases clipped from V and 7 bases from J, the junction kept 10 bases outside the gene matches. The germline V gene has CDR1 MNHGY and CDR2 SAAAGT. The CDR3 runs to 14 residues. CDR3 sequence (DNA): TGTGCCAGGGGTACGAGGACAGGGGACCAGCCCCAGCATTTT. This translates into CARGTRTGDQPQHF.

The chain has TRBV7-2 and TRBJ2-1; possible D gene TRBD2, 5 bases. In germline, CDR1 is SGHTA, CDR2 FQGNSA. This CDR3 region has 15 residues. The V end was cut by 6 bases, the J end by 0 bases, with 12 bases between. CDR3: CASRISGSSYNEQFF. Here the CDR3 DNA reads TGTGCCAGCAGAATCAGCGGAAGCTCCTACAATGAGCAGTTCTTC.

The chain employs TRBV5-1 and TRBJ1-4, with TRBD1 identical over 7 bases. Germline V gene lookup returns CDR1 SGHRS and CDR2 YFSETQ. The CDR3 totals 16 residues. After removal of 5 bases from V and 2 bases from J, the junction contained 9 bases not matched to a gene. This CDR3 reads CASSPLAQGTNEKLFF. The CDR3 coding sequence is TGCGCCAGCAGTCCACTCGCACAGGGGACTAATGAAAAACTGTTTTTT.

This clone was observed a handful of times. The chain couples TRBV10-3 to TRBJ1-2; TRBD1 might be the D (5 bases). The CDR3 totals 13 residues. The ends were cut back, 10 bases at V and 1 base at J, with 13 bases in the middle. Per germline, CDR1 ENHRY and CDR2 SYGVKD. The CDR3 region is CATQGTNNYGYTF. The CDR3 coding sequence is TGTGCCACCCAGGGCACTAATAACTATGGCTACACCTTC.